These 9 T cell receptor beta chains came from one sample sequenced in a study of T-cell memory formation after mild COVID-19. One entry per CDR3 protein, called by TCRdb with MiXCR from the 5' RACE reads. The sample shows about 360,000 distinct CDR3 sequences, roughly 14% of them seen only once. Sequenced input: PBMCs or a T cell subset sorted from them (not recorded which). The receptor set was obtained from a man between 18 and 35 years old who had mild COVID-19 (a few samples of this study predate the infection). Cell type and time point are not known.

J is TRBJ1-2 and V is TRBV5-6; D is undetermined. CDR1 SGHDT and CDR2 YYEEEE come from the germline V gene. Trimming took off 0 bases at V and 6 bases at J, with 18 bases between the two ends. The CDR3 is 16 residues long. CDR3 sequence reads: CASSLAPGVEEDGYTF. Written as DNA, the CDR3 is TGTGCCAGCAGCTTGGCCCCCGGGGTGGAGGAGGATGGCTACACCTTC.

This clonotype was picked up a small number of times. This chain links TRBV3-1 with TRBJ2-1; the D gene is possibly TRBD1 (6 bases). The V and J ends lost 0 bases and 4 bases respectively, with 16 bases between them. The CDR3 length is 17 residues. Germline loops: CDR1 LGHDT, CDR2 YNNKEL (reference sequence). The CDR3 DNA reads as TGTGCCAGCAGCCAAGAATATTACAGGGAATTGTACAATGAGCAGTTCTTC. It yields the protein CASSQEYYRELYNEQFF.

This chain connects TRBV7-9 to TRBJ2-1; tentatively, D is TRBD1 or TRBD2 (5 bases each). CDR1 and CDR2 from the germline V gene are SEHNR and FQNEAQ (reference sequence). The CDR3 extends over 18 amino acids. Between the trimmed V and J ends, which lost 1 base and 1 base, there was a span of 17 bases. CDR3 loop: CASSLGNTGTRSYNEQFF. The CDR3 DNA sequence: TGTGCCAGCAGCTTAGGAAATACCGGGACCCGATCCTACAATGAGCAGTTCTTC.

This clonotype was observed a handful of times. In DNA form, the CDR3 reads TGTGCCAGCAGCCAAGGGAGTGCCAGGGACTCTGAAGCTTTCTTT. It codes for CASSQGSARDSEAFF. This chain joins TRBV3-1 and TRBJ1-1; D is perhaps TRBD1 (5 bases). Per the germline V gene, CDR1 is LGHDT and CDR2 is YNNKEL (reference sequence). Trimming took 1 base from V and 6 from J, leaving 15 bases between them. This CDR3 is built from 15 residues.

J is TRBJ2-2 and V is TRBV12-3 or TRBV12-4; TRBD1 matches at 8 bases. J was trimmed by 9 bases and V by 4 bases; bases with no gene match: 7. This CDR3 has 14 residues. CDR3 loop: CASSYGQGGRELFF. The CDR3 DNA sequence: TGTGCCAGCAGTTACGGACAGGGCGGGCGGGAGCTGTTTTTT.

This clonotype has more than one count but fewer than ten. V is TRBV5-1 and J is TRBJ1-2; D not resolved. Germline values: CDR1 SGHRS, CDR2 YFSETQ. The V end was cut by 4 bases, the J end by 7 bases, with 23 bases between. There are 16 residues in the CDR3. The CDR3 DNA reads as TGCGCCAGCAGCGGGGAGGCGGACCCGGCGATATTTGGCTACACCTTC. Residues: CASSGEADPAIFGYTF.

CDR3 sequence reads: CASSLGRATSTDTQYF. The DNA for the CDR3 is TGTGCCAGCAGCTTAGGCAGGGCCACTAGCACAGATACGCAGTATTTT. The chain joins TRBV5-8 to TRBJ2-3, with TRBD1 as a possible D gene (5 bases). Germline assignment: CDR1 SGHTS and CDR2 YDEGEE. The germline V and J ends were trimmed by 2 bases and 0 bases, with 13 bases remaining between them. The CDR3 totals 16 residues.

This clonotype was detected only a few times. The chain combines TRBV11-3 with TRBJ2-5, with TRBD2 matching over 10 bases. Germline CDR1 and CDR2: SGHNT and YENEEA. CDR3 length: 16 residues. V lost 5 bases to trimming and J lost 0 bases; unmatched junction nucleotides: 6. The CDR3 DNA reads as TGTGCCAGCAGCCCCTCCGGACTAGCGGACCAAGAGACCCAGTACTTC. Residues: CASSPSGLADQETQYF.

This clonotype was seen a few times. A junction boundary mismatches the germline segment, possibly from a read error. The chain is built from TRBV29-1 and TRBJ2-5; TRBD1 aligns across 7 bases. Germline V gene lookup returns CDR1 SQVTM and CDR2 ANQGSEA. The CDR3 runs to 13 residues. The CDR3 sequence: CSVQATGVTAQCF. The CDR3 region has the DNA TGCAGCGTCCAAGCCACAGGGGTCACGGCCCAGTGCTTC.